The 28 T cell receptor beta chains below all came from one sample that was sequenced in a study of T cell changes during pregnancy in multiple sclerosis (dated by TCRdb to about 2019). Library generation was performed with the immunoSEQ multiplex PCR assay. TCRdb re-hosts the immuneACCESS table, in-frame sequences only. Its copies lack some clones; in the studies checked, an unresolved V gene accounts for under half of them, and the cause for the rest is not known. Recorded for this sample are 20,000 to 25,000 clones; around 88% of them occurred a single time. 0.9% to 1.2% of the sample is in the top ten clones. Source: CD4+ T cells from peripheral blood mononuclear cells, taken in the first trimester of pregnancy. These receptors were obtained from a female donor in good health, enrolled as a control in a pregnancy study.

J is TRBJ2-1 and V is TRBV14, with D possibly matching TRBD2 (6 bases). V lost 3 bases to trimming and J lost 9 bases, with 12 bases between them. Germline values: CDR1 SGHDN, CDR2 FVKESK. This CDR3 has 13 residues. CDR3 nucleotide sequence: TGTGCCAGCAGCCAGAATTGGGGAGGTGAGCAGTTCTTC. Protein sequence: CASSQNWGGEQFF.

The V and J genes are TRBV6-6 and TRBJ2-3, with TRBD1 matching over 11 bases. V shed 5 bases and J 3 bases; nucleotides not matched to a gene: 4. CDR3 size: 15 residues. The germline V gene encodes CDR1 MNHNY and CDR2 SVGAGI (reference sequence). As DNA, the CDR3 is TGTGCCAGCAGTCTGCGGGACAGGGGGACAGATACGCAGTATTTT. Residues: CASSLRDRGTDTQYF.

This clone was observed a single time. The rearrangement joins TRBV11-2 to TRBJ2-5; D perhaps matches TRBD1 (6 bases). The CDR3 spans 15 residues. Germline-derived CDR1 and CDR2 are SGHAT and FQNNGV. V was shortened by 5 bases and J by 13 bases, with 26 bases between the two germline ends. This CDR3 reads CASSPPGQTPFSLYF. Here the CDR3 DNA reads TGTGCCAGCAGCCCTCCGGGACAAACCCCATTTTCCCTGTACTTC.

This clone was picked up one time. CDR3 protein: CASSPGYGGSYNEQFF. CDR3 bases: TGTGCCAGCAGCCCCGGCTACGGGGGCTCCTACAATGAGCAGTTCTTC. The chain employs TRBV7-2 and TRBJ2-1, with D perhaps matching TRBD2 (6 bases). Germline V gene sequence: CDR1 SGHTA, CDR2 FQGNSA. The ends were cut back, 5 bases at V and 0 bases at J, with 14 bases in the middle. This CDR3 has 16 amino acids.

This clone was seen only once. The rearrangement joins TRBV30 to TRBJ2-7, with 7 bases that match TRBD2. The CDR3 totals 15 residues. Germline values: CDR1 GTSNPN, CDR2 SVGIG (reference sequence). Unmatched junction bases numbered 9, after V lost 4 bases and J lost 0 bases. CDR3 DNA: TGTGCCTGGAACCGGGGCGGGAGTAACTCCTACGAGCAGTACTTC. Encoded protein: CAWNRGGSNSYEQYF.

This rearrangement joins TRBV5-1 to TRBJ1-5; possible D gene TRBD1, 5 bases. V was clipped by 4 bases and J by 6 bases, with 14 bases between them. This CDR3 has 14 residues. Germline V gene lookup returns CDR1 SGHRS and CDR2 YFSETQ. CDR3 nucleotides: TGCGCCAGCAGCGAGTTCGGGGGAAGTCAGCCCCAGCATTTT. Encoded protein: CASSEFGGSQPQHF.

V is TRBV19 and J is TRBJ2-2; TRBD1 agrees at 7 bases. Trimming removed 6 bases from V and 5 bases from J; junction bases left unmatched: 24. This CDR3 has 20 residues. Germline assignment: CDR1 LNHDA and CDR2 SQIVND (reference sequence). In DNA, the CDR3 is TGTGCCAGTAGAACCAAGGAGAGGGGGCAACCCTGGGCTGCTACCGGGGAGCTGTTTTTT. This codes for CASRTKERGQPWAATGELFF.

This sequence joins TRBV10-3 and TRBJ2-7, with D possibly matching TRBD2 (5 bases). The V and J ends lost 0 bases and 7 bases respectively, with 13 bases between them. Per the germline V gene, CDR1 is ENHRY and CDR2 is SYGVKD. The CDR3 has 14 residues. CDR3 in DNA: TGTGCCATCAGTGAGTCGGGGAGTTATGGGGAGCAGTACTTC. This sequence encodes CAISESGSYGEQYF.

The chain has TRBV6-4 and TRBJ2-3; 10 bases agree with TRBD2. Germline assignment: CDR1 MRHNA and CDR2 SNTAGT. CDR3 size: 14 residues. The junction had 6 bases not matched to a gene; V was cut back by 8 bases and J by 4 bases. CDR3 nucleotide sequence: TGTGCCAGCTCGAGCGGGAGGGTTCCAGATACGCAGTATTTT. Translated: CASSSGRVPDTQYF.

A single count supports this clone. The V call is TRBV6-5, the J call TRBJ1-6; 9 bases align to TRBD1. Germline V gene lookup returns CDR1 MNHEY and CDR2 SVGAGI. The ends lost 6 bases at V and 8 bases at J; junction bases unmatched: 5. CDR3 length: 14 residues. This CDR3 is CASRPQGAYSPLHF. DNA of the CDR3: TGTGCCAGCAGGCCACAGGGGGCTTATTCACCCCTCCACTTT.

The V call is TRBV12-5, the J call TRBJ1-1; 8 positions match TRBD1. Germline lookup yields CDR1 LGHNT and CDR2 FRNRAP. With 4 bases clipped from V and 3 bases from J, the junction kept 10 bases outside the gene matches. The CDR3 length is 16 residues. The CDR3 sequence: CASGSRTGTGDTEAFF. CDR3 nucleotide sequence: TGTGCTAGTGGTTCGCGGACAGGGACGGGAGACACTGAAGCTTTCTTT. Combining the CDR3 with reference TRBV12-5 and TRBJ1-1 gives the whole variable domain DARVTQTPRHKVTEMGQEVTMRCQPILGHNTVFWYRQTMMQGLELLAYFRNRAPLDDSGMPKDRFSAEMPDATLATLKIQPSEPRDSAVYFCASGSRTGTGDTEAFFGQGTRLTVV.

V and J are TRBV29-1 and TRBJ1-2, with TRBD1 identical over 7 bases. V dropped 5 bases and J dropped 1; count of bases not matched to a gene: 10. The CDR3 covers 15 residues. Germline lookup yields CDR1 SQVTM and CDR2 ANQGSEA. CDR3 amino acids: CSVQQGGPVNYGYTF. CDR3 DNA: TGCAGCGTTCAGCAGGGGGGCCCCGTTAACTATGGCTACACCTTC.

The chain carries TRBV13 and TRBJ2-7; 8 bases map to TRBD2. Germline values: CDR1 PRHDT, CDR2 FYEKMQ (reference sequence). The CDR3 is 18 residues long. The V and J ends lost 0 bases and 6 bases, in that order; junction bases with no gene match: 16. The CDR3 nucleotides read TGTGCCAGCAGCTTAGGTGCAAGGGCGGGAGGCTTGAACGGCGAGCAGTACTTC. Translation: CASSLGARAGGLNGEQYF.

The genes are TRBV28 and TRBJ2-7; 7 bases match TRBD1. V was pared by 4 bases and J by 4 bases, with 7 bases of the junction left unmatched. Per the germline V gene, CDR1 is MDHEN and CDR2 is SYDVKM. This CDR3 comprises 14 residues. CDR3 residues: CASSSGQPSYEQYF. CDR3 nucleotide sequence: TGTGCCAGCAGTTCGGGACAGCCGAGTTACGAGCAGTACTTC.

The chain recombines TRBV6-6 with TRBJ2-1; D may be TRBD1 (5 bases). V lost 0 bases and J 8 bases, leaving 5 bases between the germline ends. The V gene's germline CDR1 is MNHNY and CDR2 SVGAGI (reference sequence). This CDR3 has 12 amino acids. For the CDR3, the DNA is TGTGCCAGCAGTTACTCCAGGGATGAGCAGTTCTTC. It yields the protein CASSYSRDEQFF.

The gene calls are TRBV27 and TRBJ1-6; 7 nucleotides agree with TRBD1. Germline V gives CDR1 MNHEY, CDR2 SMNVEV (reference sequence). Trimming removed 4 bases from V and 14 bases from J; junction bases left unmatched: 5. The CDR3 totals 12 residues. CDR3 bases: TGTGCCAGCAGTTACGACAGGGCGGCCCTCCACTTT. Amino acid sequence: CASSYDRAALHF.

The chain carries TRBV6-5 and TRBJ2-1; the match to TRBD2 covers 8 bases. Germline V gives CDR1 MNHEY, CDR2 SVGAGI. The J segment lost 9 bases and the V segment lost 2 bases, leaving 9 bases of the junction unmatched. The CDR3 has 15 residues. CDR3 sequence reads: CASSYGQRGFPEQFF. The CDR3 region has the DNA TGTGCCAGCAGTTACGGCCAGCGGGGGTTTCCTGAGCAGTTCTTC.

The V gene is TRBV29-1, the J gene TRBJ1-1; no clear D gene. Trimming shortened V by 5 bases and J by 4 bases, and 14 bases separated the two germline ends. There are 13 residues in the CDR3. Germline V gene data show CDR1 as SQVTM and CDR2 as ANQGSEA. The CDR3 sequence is CSVRGDPLTEAFF. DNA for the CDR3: TGCAGCGTTCGGGGAGACCCACTCACTGAAGCTTTCTTT.

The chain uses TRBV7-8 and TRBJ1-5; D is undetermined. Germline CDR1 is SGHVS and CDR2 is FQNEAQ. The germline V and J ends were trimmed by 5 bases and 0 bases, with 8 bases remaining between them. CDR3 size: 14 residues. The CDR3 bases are TGTGCCAGCAGCCCCGGCGGTAGCAATCAGCCCCAGCATTTT. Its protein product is CASSPGGSNQPQHF.

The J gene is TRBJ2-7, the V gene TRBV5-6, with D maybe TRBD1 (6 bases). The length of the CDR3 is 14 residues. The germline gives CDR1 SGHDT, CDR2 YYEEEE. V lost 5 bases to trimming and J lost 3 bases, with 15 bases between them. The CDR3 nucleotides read TGTGCCAGCAGGGGCCGGGACACCTTCTACGAGCAGTACTTC. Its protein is CASRGRDTFYEQYF.

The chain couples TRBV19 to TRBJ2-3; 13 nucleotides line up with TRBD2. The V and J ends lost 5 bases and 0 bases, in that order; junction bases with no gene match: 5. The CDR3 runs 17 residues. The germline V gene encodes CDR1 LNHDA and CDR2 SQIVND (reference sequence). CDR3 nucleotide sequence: TGTGCCAGTAGTGTGGGACTAGCGGGATCTAGCACAGATACGCAGTATTTT. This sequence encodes CASSVGLAGSSTDTQYF.

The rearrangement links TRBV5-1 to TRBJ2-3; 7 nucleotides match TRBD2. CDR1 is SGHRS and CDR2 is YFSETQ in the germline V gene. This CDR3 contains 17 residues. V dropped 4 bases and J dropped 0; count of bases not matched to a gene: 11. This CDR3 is CASSPTGGPRSTDTQYF. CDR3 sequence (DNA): TGCGCCAGCAGCCCTACGGGAGGACCACGGAGCACAGATACGCAGTATTTT.

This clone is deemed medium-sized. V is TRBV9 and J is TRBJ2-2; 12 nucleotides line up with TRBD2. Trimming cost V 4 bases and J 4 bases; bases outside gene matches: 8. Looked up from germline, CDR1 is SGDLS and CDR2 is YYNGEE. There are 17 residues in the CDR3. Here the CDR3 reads CASSPRPSGGVTGELFF. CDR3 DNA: TGTGCCAGCAGCCCCAGACCTAGCGGGGGGGTCACCGGGGAGCTGTTTTTT.

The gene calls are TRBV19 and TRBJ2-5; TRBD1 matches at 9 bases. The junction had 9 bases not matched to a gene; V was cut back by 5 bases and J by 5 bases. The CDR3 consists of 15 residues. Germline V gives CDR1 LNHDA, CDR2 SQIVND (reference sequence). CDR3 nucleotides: TGTGCCAGTAGTTCCGGGACAGGGAACGGGGAGACCCAGTACTTC. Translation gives CASSSGTGNGETQYF.

The CDR3 sequence: CASSQDLGGQGARGTGELFF. CDR3 DNA: TGTGCCAGCAGCCAAGATTTGGGAGGACAGGGGGCCCGAGGCACCGGGGAGCTGTTTTTT. The chain employs TRBV4-2 and TRBJ2-2; TRBD1 aligns across 11 bases. Unmatched junction bases numbered 13, after V lost 0 bases and J lost 4 bases. Germline lookup yields CDR1 LGHNA and CDR2 YNFKEQ. The CDR3 has 20 residues.

The CDR3 region has the DNA TGTGCCTGGAGCGCTCCGGACAGGACAAATGGCTACACCTTC. Its protein product is CAWSAPDRTNGYTF. J is TRBJ1-2 and V is TRBV30; 7 bases align to TRBD1. The ends lost 3 bases at V and 6 bases at J; junction bases unmatched: 10. The V gene's germline CDR1 is GTSNPN and CDR2 SVGIG (reference sequence). This CDR3 is 14 amino acids long.

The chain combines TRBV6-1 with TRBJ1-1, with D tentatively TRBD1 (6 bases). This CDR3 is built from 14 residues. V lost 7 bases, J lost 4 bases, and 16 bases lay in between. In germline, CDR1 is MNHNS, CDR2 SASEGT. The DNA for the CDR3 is TGTGCCAGCAATCGGAGACAGGTTGGCACTGAAGCTTTCTTT. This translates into CASNRRQVGTEAFF.

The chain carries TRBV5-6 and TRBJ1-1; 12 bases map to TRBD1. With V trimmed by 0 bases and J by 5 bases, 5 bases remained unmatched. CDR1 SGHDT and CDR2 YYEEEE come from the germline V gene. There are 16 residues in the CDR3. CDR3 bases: TGTGCCAGCAGCTTGGGGGGACAGGGGGCCCTAACTGAAGCTTTCTTT. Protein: CASSLGGQGALTEAFF.